Following are 5 T cell receptor beta chains from one sample sequenced in a study of PD-1 blockade in classical Hodgkin lymphoma. Every patient was affected by relapse after autologous stem cell transplantation, while exposure to brentuximab vedotin was not uniform. Sequenced by immunoSEQ multiplex PCR; TCRdb stores in-frame clones only, minus some. Here the sample spans around 65,000 clones, 75% to 90% being singletons. Sequencing used peripheral blood mononuclear cells (PBMCs), obtained at baseline. These receptors all come from a human donor with classical Hodgkin lymphoma.

The V and J genes are TRBV7-9 and TRBJ1-1; D not resolved. The CDR3 totals 16 residues. V lost 5 bases, J lost 0 bases, and 16 bases lay in between. Germline CDR1 reads SEHNR; CDR2 reads FQNEAQ (reference sequence). This CDR3 reads CASSPRPVGMNTEAFF. In DNA form, the CDR3 reads TGTGCCAGCAGCCCCCGACCGGTGGGTATGAACACTGAAGCTTTCTTT.

The chain links TRBV2 to TRBJ1-5; TRBD1 is a possible D gene (5 bases). CDR3 length equals 15 residues. Germline CDR1 and CDR2: SNHLY and FYNNEI. V was cut by 3 bases and J by 5 bases, with 14 bases left in between. CDR3 residues: CASSDKVTAHQPQHF. The CDR3, as DNA: TGTGCCAGCAGTGATAAGGTGACAGCTCATCAGCCCCAGCATTTT.

The rearrangement joins TRBV5-1 to TRBJ2-2; D gene uncertain. Germline CDR1 SGHRS, CDR2 YFSETQ. This CDR3 comprises 12 residues. The V end was cut by 0 bases, the J end by 7 bases, with 4 bases between. CDR3 sequence reads: CASSLEGGELFF. The DNA of the CDR3 is TGCGCCAGCAGCTTGGAAGGCGGGGAGCTGTTTTTT.

V is TRBV6-5 and J is TRBJ1-1; the D gene is possibly TRBD1 (5 bases). Deletions cut 5 bases from V and 1 base from J, with 14 bases between. CDR1 is MNHEY and CDR2 is SVGAGI in the germline V gene. The CDR3 sequence is 15 residues long. CDR3 DNA sequence: TGTGCCAGCAGTCGCGGGGGGGACGGGAACACTGAAGCTTTCTTT. Amino acid sequence: CASSRGGDGNTEAFF.

The rearrangement joins TRBV5-6 to TRBJ2-5; a weak D match, TRBD2 (5 bases). In germline, CDR1 is SGHDT, CDR2 YYEEEE. Trimming took off 4 bases at V and 1 base at J, with 14 bases between the two ends. This CDR3 has 15 residues. This CDR3 reads CASSNTGVLQETQYF. The CDR3 DNA reads TGTGCCAGCAGCAACACCGGGGTCCTCCAAGAGACCCAGTACTTC.